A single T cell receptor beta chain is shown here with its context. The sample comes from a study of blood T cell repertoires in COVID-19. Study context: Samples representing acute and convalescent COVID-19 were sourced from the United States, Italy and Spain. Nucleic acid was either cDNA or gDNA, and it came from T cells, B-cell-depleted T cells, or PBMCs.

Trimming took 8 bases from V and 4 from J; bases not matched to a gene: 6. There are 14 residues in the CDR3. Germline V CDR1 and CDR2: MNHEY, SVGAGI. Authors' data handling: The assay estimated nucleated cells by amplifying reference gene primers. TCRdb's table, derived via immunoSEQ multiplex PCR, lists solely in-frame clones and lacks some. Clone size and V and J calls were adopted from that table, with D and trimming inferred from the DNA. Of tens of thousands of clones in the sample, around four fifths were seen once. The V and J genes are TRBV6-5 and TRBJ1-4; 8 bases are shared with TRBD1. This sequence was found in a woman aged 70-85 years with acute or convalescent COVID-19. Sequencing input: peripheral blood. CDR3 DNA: TGTGCCAGCTCTACAGGGGGGTATAATGAAAAACTGTTTTTT. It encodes CASSTGGYNEKLFF.